The rows below give T cell receptor beta chains drawn from one sample of a study of shared clonotypes between healthy human individuals. Sequencing was performed with immunoSEQ multiplex PCR; in TCRdb, only in-frame clones are kept and a portion is missing. The sample yields 700,000 to 950,000 clones, about 97% seen once. Sequenced material: naive CD8+ T cells sorted from blood. Every receptor here comes from a man in his thirties or forties in good health. Each CDR3 is given with its conserved first and last residue. The order of the fields is D gene, clone size, J gene, V gene, CDR3 protein, CDR3 DNA. The D gene is left open where the match is weak. Clone size is shown for a subset of rows, as once, few, many or a class of expanded clone.

TRBD2,.,TRBJ2-7,TRBV7-8,CASSLVLAGGPREQYF,TGTGCCAGCAGCTTAGTCCTAGCGGGAGGGCCTCGGGAGCAGTACTTC
TRBD2,.,TRBJ2-1,TRBV11-3,CASSSGPTGTSGRVNNEQFF,TGTGCCAGCAGCTCCGGTCCTACCGGGACTAGCGGGAGGGTCAACAATGAGCAGTTCTTC
TRBD1,.,TRBJ2-1,TRBV7-3,CASSTNRDSHNEQFF,TGTGCCAGCAGCACTAATAGGGACAGTCACAATGAGCAGTTCTTC
TRBD2,.,TRBJ2-1,TRBV2,CASSKSGLAANEQFF,TGTGCCAGCAGTAAATCAGGACTAGCGGCCAATGAGCAGTTCTTC
TRBD1,.,TRBJ2-7,TRBV11-2,CASSFTGTGTYEQYF,TGTGCCAGCAGCTTTACCGGGACAGGGACCTACGAGCAGTACTTC
.,.,TRBJ2-5,TRBV6-5,CASSYMLGAGETQYF,TGTGCCAGCAGTTACATGCTAGGGGCTGGGGAGACCCAGTACTTC
.,.,TRBJ1-4,TRBV4-1,CASSQHVPGADEKLFF,TGCGCCAGCAGCCAACACGTTCCAGGGGCGGACGAAAAACTGTTTTTT
.,.,TRBJ2-1,TRBV28,CASSRTVRFNNEQFF,TGTGCCAGCAGTCGGACCGTTCGCTTCAACAATGAGCAGTTCTTC
TRBD1,.,TRBJ1-4,TRBV6-6,CASSGTGGGEKLFF,TGTGCCAGCAGTGGAACAGGGGGCGGGGAAAAACTGTTTTTT
.,.,TRBJ2-7,TRBV6-1,CASSEERLEADEQYF,TGTGCCAGCAGTGAAGAGAGACTAGAAGCCGACGAGCAGTACTTC
TRBD2,few,TRBJ2-1,TRBV29-1,CSVEAGGANEQFF,TGCAGCGTGGAAGCGGGAGGAGCGAATGAGCAGTTCTTC
.,once,TRBJ1-1,TRBV4-3,CASSQDRDSWGTEAFF,TGCGCCAGCAGCCAAGACCGGGACTCATGGGGCACTGAAGCTTTCTTT
TRBD1,.,TRBJ1-3,TRBV5-4,CASSLAGTGYSGNTIYF,TGTGCCAGCAGCTTGGCCGGGACAGGGTATTCAGGAAACACCATATATTTT
.,once,TRBJ1-1,TRBV6-6,CASSYLGGTEAFF,TGTGCCAGCAGTTACTTGGGGGGCACTGAAGCTTTCTTT
.,.,TRBJ2-1,TRBV7-8,CASSHNSGNEQFF,TGTGCCAGCAGTCACAATAGTGGCAATGAGCAGTTCTTC
.,.,TRBJ1-4,TRBV9,CASSAWGRNEKLFF,TGTGCCAGCAGCGCGTGGGGTCGTAATGAAAAACTGTTTTTT
TRBD1,.,TRBJ2-5,TRBV5-1,CASSPWTGSVETQYF,TGCGCCAGCAGCCCCTGGACAGGTTCGGTAGAGACCCAGTACTTC
TRBD1,.,TRBJ1-1,TRBV18,CASSQTTGQGDTEAFF,TGTGCCAGCTCACAGACTACCGGACAGGGGGATACTGAAGCTTTCTTT